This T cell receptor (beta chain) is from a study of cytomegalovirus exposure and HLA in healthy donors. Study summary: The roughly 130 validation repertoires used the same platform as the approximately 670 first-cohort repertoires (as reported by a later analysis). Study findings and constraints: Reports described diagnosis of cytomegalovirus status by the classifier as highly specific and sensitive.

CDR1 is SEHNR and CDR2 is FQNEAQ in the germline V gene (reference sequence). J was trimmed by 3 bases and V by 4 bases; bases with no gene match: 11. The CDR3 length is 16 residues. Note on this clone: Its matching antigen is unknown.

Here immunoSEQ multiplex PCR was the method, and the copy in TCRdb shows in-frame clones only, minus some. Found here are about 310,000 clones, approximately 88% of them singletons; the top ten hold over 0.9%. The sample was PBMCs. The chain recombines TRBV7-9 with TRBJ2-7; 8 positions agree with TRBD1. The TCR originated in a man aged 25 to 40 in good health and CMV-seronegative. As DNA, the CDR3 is TGTGCCAGCAGCTCTGCCTGGGCAGGGGGCCTCTACGAGCAGTACTTC. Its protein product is CASSSAWAGGLYEQYF.